Following are 32 T cell receptor beta chains from one sample sequenced in a study of pediatric ulcerative colitis. The rectum was sampled with one to two pinch biopsies at colonoscopy. Method: immunoSEQ multiplex PCR; TCRdb's copy keeps in-frame clones and lacks some. The sample carries about 36,000 clones, roughly 72% recorded once. Source material: gut tissue. All receptors come from a boy aged 5-17 years with moderate ulcerative colitis.

The chain recombines TRBV13 with TRBJ2-7; D uncertain. Germline V gene sequence: CDR1 PRHDT, CDR2 FYEKMQ (reference sequence). The CDR3 has 14 residues. The germline V and J ends were trimmed by 2 bases and 5 bases, with 13 bases remaining between them. The CDR3 bases are TGTGCCAGCAGCTTAAGGGCTAGGGTCCACGAGCAGTACTTC. Residues: CASSLRARVHEQYF.

This rearrangement joins TRBV6-1 to TRBJ2-7, with D uncertain. CDR1 MNHNS and CDR2 SASEGT come from the germline V gene. Trimming took off 7 bases at V and 1 base at J, with 14 bases between the two ends. This CDR3 comprises 14 residues. Here the CDR3 DNA reads TGTGCCAGCACCTACCCGGTAGGATCCTACGAGCAGTACTTC. This translates into CASTYPVGSYEQYF.

This clone was picked up one time. This chain joins TRBV2 and TRBJ1-2, with 8 bases aligning to TRBD1. The CDR3 is 13 amino acids. V lost 6 bases and J lost 2; bases outside the gene matches: 2. CDR1 and CDR2 (germline): SNHLY, FYNNEI. The CDR3 reads CASRGQANYGYTF. CDR3 DNA: TGTGCCAGCAGGGGACAGGCGAACTATGGCTACACCTTC.

This chain joins TRBV19 and TRBJ2-7; D is unresolved. V lost 3 bases to trimming and J lost 0 bases, with 6 bases between them. Per the germline V gene, CDR1 is LNHDA and CDR2 is SQIVND (reference sequence). The CDR3 covers 13 residues. The CDR3 sequence is CASSMPSSYEQYF. CDR3 coding DNA: TGTGCCAGTAGTATGCCGAGCTCCTACGAGCAGTACTTC.

J is TRBJ1-4 and V is TRBV7-2; D call uncertain. Trimming pared 3 bases from V and 5 bases from J, leaving 16 bases between. This CDR3 is built from 16 residues. Germline values: CDR1 SGHTA, CDR2 FQGNSA. In DNA form, the CDR3 reads TGTGCCAGCAGCTTGTACGGGAACAGAGAGAATGAAAAACTGTTTTTT. Its translation is CASSLYGNRENEKLFF.

The rearrangement links TRBV11-3 to TRBJ2-1, with unresolved D. This CDR3 region has 18 residues. Trimming stripped 2 bases from V and 0 bases from J, with 17 bases between. The V gene's germline CDR1 is SGHNT and CDR2 YENEEA. CDR3 in DNA: TGTGCCAGCAGCTTACGCCCAACGGCGGTGAGCTCCTACAATGAGCAGTTCTTC. Its protein product is CASSLRPTAVSSYNEQFF.

The gene calls are TRBV6-5 and TRBJ1-5; D call uncertain. This CDR3 is built from 13 residues. V lost 0 bases and J lost 7, with 7 bases in between. Germline CDR1 and CDR2: MNHEY and SVGAGI. The CDR3 region is CASSYSNGQPQHF. The CDR3 DNA reads TGTGCCAGCAGTTACTCGAATGGACAGCCCCAGCATTTT.

J is TRBJ2-1 and V is TRBV5-6; 12 positions match TRBD2. The CDR3 runs 16 residues. Per the germline V gene, CDR1 is SGHDT and CDR2 is YYEEEE. With 4 bases clipped from V and 3 bases from J, the junction kept 5 bases outside the gene matches. CDR3 nucleotide sequence: TGTGCCAGCAGCCCCCGACTAGCGGGGGTCTACAATGAGCAGTTCTTC. Its translation is CASSPRLAGVYNEQFF. Using reference TRBV5-6 and TRBJ2-1 for the parts outside the CDR3, the full variable domain is DAGVTQSPTHLIKTRGQQVTLRCSPKSGHDTVSWYQQALGQGPQFIFQYYEEEERQRGNFPDRFSGHQFPNYSSELNVNALLLGDSALYLCASSPRLAGVYNEQFFGPGTRLTVL.

The chain combines TRBV6-1 with TRBJ2-7, with TRBD1 identical over 9 bases. This CDR3 spans 17 amino acids. Trimming removed 2 bases from V and 2 bases from J; junction bases left unmatched: 10. Germline CDR1 reads MNHNS; CDR2 reads SASEGT. Here the CDR3 DNA reads TGTGCCAGCAGTGAAAGGGTTACAGGGGGCCCCCCCTACGAGCAGTACTTC. Translated, it gives CASSERVTGGPPYEQYF.

As DNA, the CDR3 is TGTGCCAGCAGCCCAAGCCCGGACGGTACCGAAGCTTTCTTT. It translates to CASSPSPDGTEAFF. V and J are TRBV7-9 and TRBJ1-1; no clear D gene. This CDR3 has 14 amino acids. Trimming took 5 bases from V and 8 from J, leaving 18 bases between them. Germline CDR1 reads SEHNR; CDR2 reads FQNEAQ (reference sequence).

The chain employs TRBV5-8 and TRBJ2-2, with TRBD1 as a possible D gene (5 bases). The length of the CDR3 is 14 residues. The ends were cut back, 6 bases at V and 2 bases at J, with 11 bases in the middle. Per germline, CDR1 SGHTS and CDR2 YDEGEE. The CDR3 region has the DNA TGTGCCAGCATCTATCAGGGAAACACCGGGGAGCTGTTTTTT. Translated: CASIYQGNTGELFF.

The rearrangement uses TRBV5-6 and TRBJ1-2; D uncertain. This CDR3 comprises 14 residues. Germline V gives CDR1 SGHDT, CDR2 YYEEEE. V lost 0 bases and J lost 4, with 10 bases in between. The CDR3 DNA is TGTGCCAGCAGCTTGGACGCACTCACCTATGGCTACACCTTC. It translates to CASSLDALTYGYTF. Full variable domain (remainder filled in from reference TRBV5-6 and TRBJ1-2): DAGVTQSPTHLIKTRGQQVTLRCSPKSGHDTVSWYQQALGQGPQFIFQYYEEEERQRGNFPDRFSGHQFPNYSSELNVNALLLGDSALYLCASSLDALTYGYTFGSGTRLTVV.

This clone was observed once. The CDR3 region has the DNA TGTGCCAGCAGCACCATCCGGACAGTTTTACCTAACGATGAGCAGTTCTTC. The encoded protein is CASSTIRTVLPNDEQFF. V and J are TRBV7-9 and TRBJ2-1; a possible D gene is TRBD1 (6 bases). The germline gives CDR1 SEHNR, CDR2 FQNEAQ (reference sequence). Trimming took 5 bases from V and 8 from J, leaving 25 bases between them. This CDR3 is built from 17 residues.

The chain has TRBV7-9 and TRBJ1-2, with 7 positions matching TRBD1. Germline V gives CDR1 SEHNR, CDR2 FQNEAQ (reference sequence). CDR3 length equals 14 residues. J was trimmed by 2 bases and V by 5 bases; bases with no gene match: 5. CDR3 sequence reads: CASSPTGTNYGYTF. Written as DNA, the CDR3 is TGTGCCAGCAGCCCGACAGGGACAAACTATGGCTACACCTTC.

The V gene is TRBV7-6, the J gene TRBJ1-1, with a possible D match to TRBD1 (5 bases). The V and J ends lost 0 bases and 0 bases respectively, with 14 bases between them. Germline CDR1 reads SGHVS; CDR2 reads FNYEAQ. The CDR3 is made up of 17 amino acids. DNA of the CDR3: TGTGCCAGCAGCTTAGCCCCCTACCAGGGATTGAACACTGAAGCTTTCTTT. This encodes CASSLAPYQGLNTEAFF. Using reference TRBV7-6 and TRBJ1-1 for the parts outside the CDR3, the full variable domain is GAGVSQSPRYKVTKRGQDVALRCDPISGHVSLYWYRQALGQGPEFLTYFNYEAQQDKSGLPNDRFSAERPEGSISTLTIQRTEQRDSAMYRCASSLAPYQGLNTEAFFGQGTRLTVV.

J is TRBJ2-3 and V is TRBV2, with 10 bases fitting TRBD2. The CDR3 is 14 amino acids. CDR1 is SNHLY and CDR2 is FYNNEI in the germline V gene. Unmatched junction bases numbered 6, after V lost 6 bases and J lost 6 bases. The CDR3 bases are TGTGCCAGCAGCCTAGCGGGAGATTTGGATACGCAGTATTTT. It specifies CASSLAGDLDTQYF.

This chain links TRBV27 with TRBJ2-1, with 12 bases fitting TRBD2. The CDR3 runs to 14 residues. The trim removed 6 bases at V and 12 bases at J, leaving 9 bases unmatched. Germline CDR1 reads MNHEY; CDR2 reads SMNVEV (reference sequence). The CDR3 DNA follows: TGTGCCAGCAGGGCTAGCGGGGGGGCACAGGGGCAGTTCTTC. It codes for CASRASGGAQGQFF.

The chain has TRBV5-1 and TRBJ1-2, with D hard to call. V was pared by 0 bases and J by 1 base, with 7 bases between. Germline loops: CDR1 SGHRS, CDR2 YFSETQ. The CDR3 length is 14 residues. The DNA of the CDR3 is TGCGCCAGCAGCTTGGATTGGGTTAACTATGGCTACACCTTC. Translation: CASSLDWVNYGYTF.

The chain combines TRBV18 with TRBJ2-5; D is unclear. Trimming took 5 bases from V and 2 from J, leaving 3 bases between them. CDR1 and CDR2 (germline): KGHSH, LQKENI. The CDR3 extends over 11 amino acids. The CDR3 DNA follows: TGTGCCAGCTCAACACAAGAGACCCAGTACTTC. Amino acids: CASSTQETQYF.

The V call is TRBV6-1, the J call TRBJ1-1, with D uncertain. V gave up 10 bases and J gave up 1 base, with 13 bases separating them. Germline V gene lookup returns CDR1 MNHNS and CDR2 SASEGT. The CDR3 consists of 13 residues. CDR3 amino acids: CATIRRGNTEAFF. CDR3 nucleotides: TGTGCCACAATCCGACGGGGGAACACTGAAGCTTTCTTT.

This clone was observed a single time. The CDR3 reads CASSPVSSYEQYF. The DNA of the CDR3 is TGTGCCAGCAGCCCTGTCTCCTCCTACGAGCAGTACTTC. J is TRBJ2-7 and V is TRBV7-9; D ambiguous. CDR1 is SEHNR, CDR2 FQNEAQ, per germline (reference sequence). V lost 5 bases to trimming and J lost 0 bases, with 8 bases between them. The CDR3 spans 13 residues.

The J gene is TRBJ2-1, the V gene TRBV29-1, with D perhaps matching TRBD1 (6 bases). CDR1 is SQVTM and CDR2 is ANQGSEA in the germline V gene. Between the trimmed V and J ends, which lost 2 bases and 2 bases, there was a span of 10 bases. The CDR3 is 14 residues long. In DNA form, the CDR3 reads TGCAGCGTTGAAATGGGGGCGGCCTACAATGAGCAGTTCTTC. It specifies CSVEMGAAYNEQFF.

V and J are TRBV30 and TRBJ2-4, with D uncertain. The CDR3 consists of 16 residues. From germline, CDR1 is GTSNPN and CDR2 SVGIG (reference sequence). Deletions cut 0 bases from V and 3 bases from J, with 15 bases between. Here the CDR3 DNA reads TGTGCCTGGAGTGTACCGGGCGGATACAACAAAAACATTCAGTACTTC. It is translated as CAWSVPGGYNKNIQYF.

This clone was seen a single time. The rearrangement joins TRBV28 to TRBJ2-5; TRBD1 or TRBD2 may be the D gene (6 bases each). Germline CDR1 MDHEN, CDR2 SYDVKM. V shed 6 bases and J shed 8 bases, with 16 bases lying between them. The CDR3 runs to 13 residues. The CDR3 region has the DNA TGTGCCAGCAGGGGGGGCCTTCGCCGAACCCAGTACTTC. Its protein product is CASRGGLRRTQYF.

This clone was detected a few times. The rearrangement uses TRBV4-2 and TRBJ2-3; a possible D gene is TRBD2 (5 bases). CDR1 and CDR2 from the germline V gene are LGHNA and YNFKEQ. This CDR3 is 16 amino acids long. V lost 3 bases to trimming and J lost 0 bases, with 13 bases between them. CDR3 DNA sequence: TGTGCCAGCAGCCACCCCGTGGAGCGGAGCACAGATACGCAGTATTTT. It encodes CASSHPVERSTDTQYF.

The chain couples TRBV7-8 to TRBJ2-5; TRBD2 agrees at 8 bases. This CDR3 is built from 16 residues. Trimming at V came to 5 bases and at J to 5 bases, leaving 13 bases not matched to a gene. Germline lookup yields CDR1 SGHVS and CDR2 FQNEAQ. The CDR3 DNA reads as TGTGCCAGCAGCACTAAGGGACTAGGGCTAGGGGAGACCCAGTACTTC. Translating gives CASSTKGLGLGETQYF.

This chain links TRBV4-1 with TRBJ2-5; 9 bases line up with TRBD2. After removal of 4 bases from V and 5 bases from J, the junction contained 8 bases not matched to a gene. The CDR3 is made up of 15 amino acids. Germline V gene lookup returns CDR1 MGHRA and CDR2 YSYEKL. CDR3 region: CASSLLAGSGETQYF. For the CDR3, the DNA is TGCGCCAGCAGCCTCCTAGCGGGGTCGGGGGAGACCCAGTACTTC.

This clone occurred a few times. This rearrangement joins TRBV7-6 to TRBJ1-4; 9 nucleotides agree with TRBD1. The CDR3 length is 16 residues. Trimming removed 0 bases from V and 10 bases from J; junction bases left unmatched: 9. Germline V gene data show CDR1 as SGHVS and CDR2 as FNYEAQ. The CDR3 loop reads CASSLAPGGQGVKLFF. For the CDR3, the DNA is TGTGCCAGCAGCTTAGCCCCAGGGGGACAGGGAGTAAAACTGTTTTTT.

This chain connects TRBV10-3 to TRBJ2-3, with 9 bases that match TRBD2. This CDR3 has 19 amino acids. CDR1 and CDR2 (germline): ENHRY, SYGVKD. J was trimmed by 1 base and V by 6 bases; bases with no gene match: 17. CDR3 DNA: TGTGCCATCAGGGGAAGGGGACAAACAGCGGGAGGCGGCACAGATACGCAGTATTTT. Protein sequence: CAIRGRGQTAGGGTDTQYF.

This clone was detected once. The chain uses TRBV5-4 and TRBJ2-3, with 8 positions matching TRBD2. The germline CDR1 and CDR2 sequences are SGHNT and YYREEE (reference sequence). The V segment lost 1 base and the J segment 0 bases; nucleotides outside the gene matches: 4. This CDR3 comprises 16 residues. Written as DNA, the CDR3 is TGTGCCAGCAGCTTGATCGGGGGGGTTAGCACAGATACGCAGTATTTT. Encoded protein: CASSLIGGVSTDTQYF.

This clone was seen only a few times. The junction differs from germline at one of its ends, possibly a read error. The chain recombines TRBV19 with TRBJ2-2; TRBD2 might be the D (5 bases). The V gene's germline CDR1 is LNHDA and CDR2 SQIVND (reference sequence). The CDR3 is 15 residues long. CDR3 residues: CASSSGPGNAGELFF. DNA for the CDR3: TGTGCCAGTAGTTCCGGGCCGGGGAACGCCGGGGAGCTGTTTTTT. Variable domain in full (rest from reference TRBV19 and TRBJ2-2): DGGITQSPKYLFRKEGQNVTLSCEQNLNHDAMYWYRQDPGQGLRLIYYSQIVNDFQKGDIAEGYSVSREKKESFPLTVTSAQKNPTAFYLCASSSGPGNAGELFFGEGSRLTVL.

The chain employs TRBV10-3 and TRBJ1-2; TRBD1 matches at 8 bases. Trimming cost V 3 bases and J 7 bases; bases outside gene matches: 10. Germline V gene lookup returns CDR1 ENHRY and CDR2 SYGVKD. The CDR3 is 15 amino acids. CDR3 amino acids: CAISDRWQGASGYTF. Written as DNA, the CDR3 is TGTGCCATCAGTGACCGGTGGCAGGGGGCGTCTGGCTACACCTTC.